Sequencing of this T cell receptor (beta chain) was carried out in a study of chemoradiotherapy in HPV16-positive cancers (dated by TCRdb to between 2022 and 2023). About the full investigation: Functional T-cell assays on cells from two HPV16-positive patients defined candidate HPV-specific T-cell clones and common TCR motifs. The candidate HPV-specific TCRs and motifs were subsequently tracked in TCR repertoires obtained from roughly 90 patients with HPV-related cancers. The study asked whether T-cell immunity to the HPV oncoproteins E6 and E7 changes during chemoradiotherapy and whether this immunity affects survival.

Repertoires were sampled repeatedly over the course of chemoradiotherapy, so clonal expansion could be followed in the tumor microenvironment. The method behind the library was the immunoSEQ multiplex PCR assay. In its TCRdb copy, this immuneACCESS table keeps in-frame sequences only and misses some clones. Where compared with another copy, unresolved V genes explain less than half of these, and the others have no known cause. This sample gives about 14,000 clones in total; around 90% of them show up just once. The ten largest account for approximately 4.5% of the sample. The CDR3 sequence holds 15 residues, the cysteine and phenylalanine included. Only the CDR3 DNA is retained, 45 bases long and in frame from the first base. After removal of 5 bases from V and 4 bases from J, the junction retains 8 bases not matched to a gene. From a lookup of the germline V gene, CDR1 and CDR2 are SGHTA and FQGNSA.

General findings and caveats noted by the study authors: Expansion of candidate HPV-specific clones and E7-related TCR motifs was observed in the tumor microenvironment during treatment, whereas no such expansion was observed for non-HPV-specific T cells. In HPV16-positive patients, expansion of HPV-responsive T cells during chemoradiotherapy was associated with improved recurrence-free survival. The functional definition of HPV-specific T cells came from only two HPV16-positive patients, and the survival association was reported for HPV16-positive patients.

Of note for this clone: Its antigen is not yet known. The sample holds no much larger clone one base away, and base qualities are not on file. Other DNA sequences from this sample encode an identical CDR3 as well.

The sequencing used tumor tissue, collected from a patient who underwent chemoradiotherapy. The clonotype originates from a human donor with HPV-associated anogenital cancer. The V gene is TRBV7-2 and the J gene is TRBJ1-5, with 7 bases aligning to TRBD1. The DNA is as follows: TGTGCCAGCAGCCCATTGGCAGGGGGGAATCAGCCCCAGCATTTT. It specifies CASSPLAGGNQPQHF.